The 18 T cell receptor beta chains presented below share a single source sample, sequenced in a study of blood T cell repertoires in COVID-19. Method: immunoSEQ multiplex PCR; TCRdb's copy keeps in-frame clones and lacks some. Of under 550,000 clones in the sample, about 87% were seen once. Sequenced material: peripheral blood. The receptors were gathered from a man younger than 35 with COVID-19, enrolled during active disease.

The chain employs TRBV19 and TRBJ2-2, with TRBD2 identical over 11 bases. The CDR3 has 16 amino acids. With V trimmed by 6 bases and J by 0 bases, 3 bases remained unmatched. CDR1 is LNHDA, CDR2 SQIVND, per germline (reference sequence). CDR3 bases: TGTGCCAGTAGACTAGCGGGGGCTGCGAACACCGGGGAGCTGTTTTTT. This encodes CASRLAGAANTGELFF.

For this clone: Since a much larger clone is just one base distant, this may be a read error. The V gene is TRBV6-6, the J gene TRBJ1-1; D not resolved. Germline CDR1 reads MNHNY; CDR2 reads SVGAGI (reference sequence). This CDR3 has 13 residues. Trimming cost V 8 bases and J 1 base, with 11 bases left between them. CDR3 bases: TGTGCCAGCTTTTACAGTCAGAACACTGAAGCTTTCTTT. It yields the protein CASFYSQNTEAFF.

This clone showed up just once. The rearrangement links TRBV5-1 to TRBJ2-7, with 11 bases matching TRBD2. CDR3 length equals 15 residues. Germline CDR1 SGHRS, CDR2 YFSETQ. V shed 0 bases, J shed 2 bases, and the junction held 1 base outside the gene matches. For the CDR3, the DNA is TGCGCCAGCAGCTTGGTAGCGGGAGGGGCCTACGAGCAGTACTTC. The encoded protein is CASSLVAGGAYEQYF.

V gene TRBV6-5 combines with J gene TRBJ1-2; weak D call: TRBD1 (5 bases). Trimming removed 6 bases at V and 2 bases at J, with 10 bases between. The CDR3 has 13 residues. The germline CDR1 and CDR2 sequences are MNHEY and SVGAGI. The CDR3: CASRAGVNYGYTF. CDR3 DNA: TGTGCCAGCAGGGCGGGGGTGAACTATGGCTACACCTTC.

The V call is TRBV5-6, the J call TRBJ1-5, with D possibly matching TRBD1 (6 bases). Trimming left V 0 bases short and J 7 bases short, with 14 bases between. CDR1 is SGHDT and CDR2 is YYEEEE in the germline V gene. The CDR3 totals 15 residues. CDR3 sequence: CASSLAGDPRQPQHF. CDR3 sequence (DNA): TGTGCCAGCAGCTTGGCAGGGGACCCCCGGCAGCCCCAGCATTTT.

The J gene is TRBJ1-4, the V gene TRBV7-9; D remains unclear. The CDR3 runs to 11 residues. Trimming removed 3 bases from V and 7 bases from J, with 3 bases in between. CDR1 and CDR2 from the germline V gene are SEHNR and FQNEAQ (reference sequence). In DNA form, the CDR3 reads TGTGCCAGCAGCTTCAGTGAAAAACTGTTTTTT. This sequence encodes CASSFSEKLFF.

The rearrangement links TRBV5-1 to TRBJ2-5; no clear D. Trimming removed 3 bases at V and 2 bases at J, with 2 bases between. This CDR3 comprises 11 residues. Germline CDR1 and CDR2: SGHRS and YFSETQ. The CDR3 DNA sequence: TGCGCCAGCAGCTCACAAGAGACCCAGTACTTC. Its protein is CASSSQETQYF.

The rearrangement links TRBV27 to TRBJ2-3; D might be TRBD2 (6 bases). V lost 2 bases, J lost 0 bases, and 12 bases lay in between. Germline-derived CDR1 and CDR2 are MNHEY and SMNVEV (reference sequence). CDR3 length equals 16 residues. The CDR3 coding sequence is TGTGCCAGCAGTTTAGTAGCGGCCTCTAGCACAGATACGCAGTATTTT. The encoded protein is CASSLVAASSTDTQYF.

The chain combines TRBV10-3 with TRBJ2-1; TRBD2 aligns across 12 bases. After removal of 8 bases from V and 8 bases from J, the junction contained 7 bases not matched to a gene. The CDR3 spans 14 residues. Germline CDR1 reads ENHRY; CDR2 reads SYGVKD. The CDR3 sequence is CAIGASGRGDEQFF. CDR3 coding DNA: TGTGCCATCGGGGCTAGCGGGAGGGGGGATGAGCAGTTCTTC.

The chain employs TRBV5-1 and TRBJ2-1; 8 bases line up with TRBD2. The CDR3 contains 16 residues. J lost 8 bases, V lost 0 bases, and 10 bases had no gene match. The germline gives CDR1 SGHRS, CDR2 YFSETQ. CDR3 protein: CASSLAGGAQADEQFF. In nucleotides, the CDR3 is TGCGCCAGCAGCTTGGCCGGGGGGGCACAGGCCGATGAGCAGTTCTTC.

The rearrangement links TRBV7-9 to TRBJ2-7; perhaps TRBD2 as D (5 bases). CDR3 length: 13 residues. Trimming removed 3 bases at V and 3 bases at J, with 9 bases between. From germline, CDR1 is SEHNR and CDR2 FQNEAQ (reference sequence). The CDR3 region is CASSFPAGYEQYF. The CDR3 region has the DNA TGTGCCAGCAGCTTCCCGGCGGGCTACGAGCAGTACTTC.

V and J are TRBV29-1 and TRBJ2-3; 7 nucleotides align to TRBD2. This CDR3 region has 14 residues. The V and J ends lost 0 bases and 5 bases, in that order; junction bases with no gene match: 5. Germline assignment: CDR1 SQVTM and CDR2 ANQGSEA. The CDR3 reads CSVEDSGPGDTQYF. CDR3 DNA: TGCAGCGTTGAAGATAGCGGGCCGGGAGATACGCAGTATTTT.

To note about this clone: The junction departs from the called germline gene at one end, perhaps through a read error. The J gene is TRBJ1-2, the V gene TRBV5-8, with 7 positions matching TRBD1. The CDR3 extends over 14 amino acids. Germline loops: CDR1 SGHTS, CDR2 YDEGEE. The CDR3 coding sequence is TGTGCCAGCAGCTTCTTTCGACAGGGATATCGTATCGCCTTC. Translation gives CASSFFRQGYRIAF.

The V and J genes are TRBV28 and TRBJ2-1; D might be TRBD1 (6 bases). Germline V gene lookup returns CDR1 MDHEN and CDR2 SYDVKM. The length of the CDR3 is 15 residues. V lost 6 bases, J lost 4 bases, and 16 bases lay in between. The CDR3 spells CASSRRTAVYNEQFF. The DNA for the CDR3 is TGTGCCAGCAGCCGAAGGACAGCAGTATACAATGAGCAGTTCTTC. The whole variable domain, filled in from reference TRBV28 and TRBJ2-1, reads DVKVTQSSRYLVKRTGEKVFLECVQDMDHENMFWYRQDPGLGLRLIYFSYDVKMKEKGDIPEGYSVSREKKERFSLILESASTNQTSMYLCASSRRTAVYNEQFFGPGTRLTVL.

The chain employs TRBV5-1 and TRBJ2-1; TRBD2 matches 8 bases. V lost 3 bases, J lost 7 bases, and 9 bases stayed unmatched. The CDR3 has 15 amino acids. The germline gives CDR1 SGHRS, CDR2 YFSETQ. In DNA form, the CDR3 reads TGCGCCAGCAGCTCACCCGGGACTAGGAGAAATGAGCAGTTCTTC. Translation: CASSSPGTRRNEQFF. Supplemented by reference TRBV5-1 and TRBJ2-1, the full variable domain reads KAGVTQTPRYLIKTRGQQVTLSCSPISGHRSVSWYQQTPGQGLQFLFEYFSETQRNKGNFPGRFSGRQFSNSRSEMNVSTLELGDSALYLCASSSPGTRRNEQFFGPGTRLTVL.

The V call is TRBV7-8, the J call TRBJ1-5; D gene uncertain. This CDR3 has 14 amino acids. V was shortened by 1 base and J by 4 bases, with 8 bases between the two germline ends. Germline-derived CDR1 and CDR2 are SGHVS and FQNEAQ. DNA of the CDR3: TGTGCCAGCAGCTTAGAGGGCGGGAATCAGCCCCAGCATTTT. Amino acids: CASSLEGGNQPQHF.

The chain combines TRBV5-1 with TRBJ2-3; TRBD1 matches 9 bases. V lost 2 bases, J lost 1 base, and 5 bases stayed unmatched. CDR3 size: 16 residues. Germline assignment: CDR1 SGHRS and CDR2 YFSETQ. The CDR3 region is CASSLTGGAGTDTQYF. The CDR3 coding sequence is TGCGCCAGCAGCTTAACAGGGGGCGCCGGCACAGATACGCAGTATTTT.

This chain joins TRBV6-1 and TRBJ2-7; possibly TRBD1 for D (6 bases). Trimming removed 3 bases from V and 2 bases from J, with 14 bases in between. Germline V gene sequence: CDR1 MNHNS, CDR2 SASEGT. This CDR3 has 15 residues. The CDR3 DNA sequence: TGTGCCAGCAGTGATACAGGGACGGCGACCTACGAGCAGTACTTC. It encodes CASSDTGTATYEQYF.